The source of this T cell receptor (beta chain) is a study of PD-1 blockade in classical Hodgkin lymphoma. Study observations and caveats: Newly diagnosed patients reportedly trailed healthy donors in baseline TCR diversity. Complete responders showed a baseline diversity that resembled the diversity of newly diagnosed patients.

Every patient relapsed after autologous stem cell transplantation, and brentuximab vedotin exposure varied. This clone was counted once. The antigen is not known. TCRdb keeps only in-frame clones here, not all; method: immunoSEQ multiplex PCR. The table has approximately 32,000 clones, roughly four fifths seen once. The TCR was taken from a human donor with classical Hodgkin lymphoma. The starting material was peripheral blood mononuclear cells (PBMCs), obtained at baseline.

The CDR3 DNA reads as TGTGCTAGTGGTTTGGGGCTAGCCAAAAACATTCAGTACTTC. Its translation: CASGLGLAKNIQYF. This chain connects TRBV12-5 to TRBJ2-4; D unclear. The CDR3 has 14 residues. V dropped 1 base and J dropped 0 bases, with 4 bases sitting between them. CDR1 and CDR2 (germline): LGHNT, FRNRAP.